This T cell receptor (beta chain) was sequenced for a study of blood T cell repertoires in COVID-19. The ends were cut back, 1 base at V and 2 bases at J, with 10 bases in the middle. Germline CDR1 and CDR2: KGHSH and LQKENI. The CDR3 is 15 residues long. Assay: immunoSEQ multiplex PCR; the TCRdb copy retains only in-frame clones and omits some. The repertoire holds 60,000 to 70,000 clones, with approximately 83% as singletons. This receptor was taken from a woman between 55 and 75 years old with acute or convalescent COVID-19. The chain has TRBV18 and TRBJ2-3, with a tentative D call TRBD1 (5 bases). Sequenced input: peripheral blood. CDR3 sequence (DNA): TGTGCCAGCTCACCACGGCAGGGAAACACAGATACGCAGTATTTT. It is translated as CASSPRQGNTDTQYF. Filled out from reference TRBV18 and TRBJ2-3, the complete variable domain reads NAGVMQNPRHLVRRRGQEARLRCSPMKGHSHVYWYRQLPEEGLKFMVYLQKENIIDESGMPKERFSAEFPKEGPSILRIQQVVRGDSAAYFCASSPRQGNTDTQYFGPGTRLTVL.